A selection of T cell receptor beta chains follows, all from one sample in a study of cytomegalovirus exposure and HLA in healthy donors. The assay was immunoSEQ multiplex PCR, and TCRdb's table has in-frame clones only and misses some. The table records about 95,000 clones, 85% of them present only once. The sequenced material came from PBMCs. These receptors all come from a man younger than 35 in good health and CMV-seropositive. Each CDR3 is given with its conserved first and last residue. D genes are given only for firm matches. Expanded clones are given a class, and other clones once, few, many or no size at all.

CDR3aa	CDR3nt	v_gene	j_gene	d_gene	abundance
CAISGQGQETQYF	TGTGCCATCAGCGGACAGGGGCAAGAGACCCAGTACTTC	TRBV10-3	TRBJ2-5	TRBD1	once
CASSVSGELFF	TGTGCCAGCAGTGTTTCGGGGGAACTGTTTTTT	TRBV6-1	TRBJ1-4	.	.
CASSRGTGALNTDTQYF	TGTGCCAGCAGCCGCGGGACAGGGGCTTTGAACACAGATACGCAGTATTTT	TRBV2	TRBJ2-3	TRBD1	.
CASSSDRVGTGELFF	TGTGCCAGCAGCTCCGACAGGGTAGGCACCGGGGAGCTGTTTTTT	TRBV11-1	TRBJ2-2	TRBD1	many
CASSESRINEAFF	TGCGCCAGCAGTGAGTCGAGGATAAATGAAGCTTTCTTT	TRBV10-1	TRBJ1-1	.	.
CASSQGPGGLGGEETQYF	TGCGCCAGCAGCCAAGGGCCCGGGGGTTTAGGAGGAGAAGAGACCCAGTACTTC	TRBV4-1	TRBJ2-5	.	.
CASTLGGQETQYF	TGTGCCAGCACCCTAGGGGGCCAAGAGACCCAGTACTTC	TRBV28	TRBJ2-5	.	.
CASSHLPGQRKETQYF	TGCGCCAGCAGCCACCTACCGGGACAGCGGAAAGAGACCCAGTACTTC	TRBV4-1	TRBJ2-5	TRBD1	.
CASTPDQETQYF	TGTGCCAGTACCCCAGATCAAGAGACCCAGTACTTC	TRBV19	TRBJ2-5	.	.
CASSSPTGQETQYF	TGTGCCAGCAGTTCCCCAACAGGGCAAGAGACCCAGTACTTC	TRBV28	TRBJ2-5	.	.